Listed below are T cell receptor beta chains from one sample, sequenced in a study of cytomegalovirus exposure and HLA in healthy donors. The repertoire was sequenced with immunoSEQ multiplex PCR; TCRdb's copy has only in-frame clones and lacks some. The table includes some 150,000 clones, approximately 94% detected once. The sequenced sample was PBMCs. The receptor set was obtained from a man between 18 and 29 years old in good health and CMV-seropositive. Both conserved end residues are part of each CDR3. D genes are given only for firm matches. Rows may omit the clone size; those that give it use once, few, many or a size class.

abundance	v_gene	d_gene	j_gene	CDR3aa	CDR3nt
NA	TRBV7-3	TRBD2	TRBJ2-3	CASSTSGDTDTQYF	TGTGCCAGTTCGACTAGCGGGGACACAGATACGCAGTATTTT
NA	TRBV7-2	TRBD1	TRBJ1-1	CASRTGGAEWTEAFF	TGTGCCAGCAGGACAGGGGGCGCAGAGTGGACTGAAGCTTTCTTT
NA	TRBV5-4	NA	TRBJ1-3	CASSPQASGNTIYF	TGTGCCAGCAGCCCCCAGGCCTCTGGAAACACCATATATTTT
NA	TRBV29-1	NA	TRBJ1-2	CSVGGGSNYGYTF	TGCAGCGTTGGGGGGGGCTCTAACTATGGCTACACCTTC
NA	TRBV7-6	NA	TRBJ1-5	CASSFAPGANQPQHF	TGTGCCAGCAGCTTCGCCCCGGGTGCCAATCAGCCCCAGCATTTT
NA	TRBV5-4	TRBD2	TRBJ2-7	CASSLTAGGTYEQYF	TGTGCCAGCAGCTTAACCGCGGGAGGGACCTACGAGCAGTACTTC
NA	TRBV28	NA	TRBJ1-3	CASSLYGGASGNTIYF	TGTGCCAGCAGTTTGTATGGCGGAGCCTCTGGAAACACCATATATTTT
NA	TRBV2	NA	TRBJ1-2	CASSGGALFYGYTF	TGTGCCAGCAGTGGCGGGGCCCTATTTTATGGCTACACCTTC
once	TRBV28	TRBD2	TRBJ2-5	CASSPRLAGVGQETQYF	TGTGCCAGCAGTCCCCGACTAGCGGGAGTGGGTCAAGAGACCCAGTACTTC
NA	TRBV11-2	NA	TRBJ2-3	CASSFGLGGIGWPDTQYF	TGTGCCAGCAGCTTTGGACTAGGGGGAATTGGGTGGCCAGATACGCAGTATTTT
NA	TRBV18	TRBD2	TRBJ2-1	CASSPFSGLAGFHEQFF	TGTGCCAGCTCACCATTCTCGGGACTAGCGGGATTCCATGAGCAGTTCTTC
NA	TRBV30	TRBD2	TRBJ2-7	CAWSATSVHWREVYEQYF	TGTGCCTGGAGTGCTACCTCCGTCCATTGGCGGGAGGTCTACGAGCAGTACTTC
NA	TRBV11-2	NA	TRBJ2-5	CASSLDLGRETQYF	TGTGCCAGCAGCTTAGACTTGGGGCGGGAGACCCAGTACTTC
NA	TRBV27	TRBD1	TRBJ1-2	CASSLSPPGQGDYGYTF	TGTGCCAGCAGTTTATCGCCTCCGGGACAGGGCGACTATGGCTACACCTTC
NA	TRBV28	NA	TRBJ2-6	CASSLGWTDPSGANVLTF	TGTGCCAGCAGTTTAGGGTGGACAGACCCCTCTGGGGCCAACGTCCTGACTTTC
NA	TRBV12-5	TRBD1	TRBJ2-7	CASGLKGQASSYEQYF	TGTGCTAGTGGTTTGAAGGGACAGGCCAGTTCCTACGAGCAGTACTTC
once	TRBV6-5	NA	TRBJ2-5	CASKRGETQYF	TGTGCCAGCAAAAGGGGAGAGACCCAGTACTTC
NA	TRBV6-1	TRBD1	TRBJ1-2	CASSWSRGKESDTF	TGTGCCAGCAGCTGGTCCAGGGGGAAGGAGAGCGACACCTTC
medium-sized	TRBV21-1	NA	TRBJ1-5	CASSKGRDQPQHF	TGTGCCAGCAGCAAAGGGAGGGATCAGCCCCAGCATTTT
NA	TRBV30	NA	TRBJ2-2	CAWSVGRSGGELFF	TGTGCCTGGAGTGTCGGGAGAAGTGGCGGGGAGCTGTTTTTT
NA	TRBV5-4	TRBD1	TRBJ2-3	CASRPMRGGAADTQYF	TGTGCCAGCAGACCCATGCGAGGGGGCGCGGCAGATACGCAGTATTTT
NA	TRBV27	NA	TRBJ1-4	CASSFLTTGEKLFF	TGTGCCAGCAGTTTTCTTACAACAGGTGAAAAACTGTTTTTT
NA	TRBV14	NA	TRBJ1-1	CASSQAPMNTEAFF	TGTGCCAGCAGCCAAGCCCCCATGAACACTGAAGCTTTCTTT
NA	TRBV2	NA	TRBJ2-7	CASSERAGVHEQYF	TGTGCCAGCAGTGAAAGGGCAGGGGTCCACGAGCAGTACTTC
few	TRBV5-6	NA	TRBJ1-1	CASSLRGEAFF	TGTGCCAGCAGCTTGAGGGGTGAAGCTTTCTTT
NA	TRBV27	NA	TRBJ2-6	CASTRASGANVLTF	TGTGCCAGCACTCGAGCATCTGGGGCCAACGTCCTGACTTTC
NA	TRBV28	NA	TRBJ1-4	CASRRGLSKKLFF	TGTGCCAGCAGGCGAGGTCTGTCGAAAAAACTGTTTTTT
NA	TRBV7-9	NA	TRBJ2-1	CASSWSGNEQFF	TGTGCCAGCAGCTGGTCGGGGAATGAGCAGTTCTTC
NA	TRBV5-1	NA	TRBJ2-3	CASSLAGTDTQYF	TGCGCCAGCAGCTTAGCAGGGACAGATACGCAGTATTTT
NA	TRBV5-1	NA	TRBJ2-5	CASSFQGSGETQYF	TGCGCCAGCAGCTTCCAGGGAAGCGGGGAGACCCAGTACTTC
NA	TRBV28	NA	TRBJ1-1	CASRVDSEAFF	TGTGCCAGCAGAGTGGACAGTGAAGCTTTCTTT
once	TRBV9	TRBD2	TRBJ2-1	CASSVAGGPRSYNEQFF	TGTGCCAGCAGCGTGGCGGGAGGGCCACGATCCTACAATGAGCAGTTCTTC
NA	TRBV27	NA	TRBJ1-1	CASSLMRGTEAFF	TGTGCCAGCAGCCTTATGCGGGGCACTGAAGCTTTCTTT
NA	TRBV10-1	NA	TRBJ2-7	CASSPSSNPYEQYF	TGCGCCAGCAGCCCTTCGAGCAACCCCTACGAGCAGTACTTC
many	TRBV2	NA	TRBJ2-7	CASSGDRDNSYEQYF	TGTGCCAGCAGTGGGGACCGGGACAACTCCTACGAGCAGTACTTC
once	TRBV30	NA	TRBJ2-1	CAWSRGDNEQFF	TGTGCCTGGAGCCGGGGTGACAATGAGCAGTTCTTC
NA	TRBV5-4	TRBD2	TRBJ2-3	CASAGTSGMGDTQYF	TGTGCCAGCGCCGGGACTAGCGGGATGGGAGATACGCAGTATTTT